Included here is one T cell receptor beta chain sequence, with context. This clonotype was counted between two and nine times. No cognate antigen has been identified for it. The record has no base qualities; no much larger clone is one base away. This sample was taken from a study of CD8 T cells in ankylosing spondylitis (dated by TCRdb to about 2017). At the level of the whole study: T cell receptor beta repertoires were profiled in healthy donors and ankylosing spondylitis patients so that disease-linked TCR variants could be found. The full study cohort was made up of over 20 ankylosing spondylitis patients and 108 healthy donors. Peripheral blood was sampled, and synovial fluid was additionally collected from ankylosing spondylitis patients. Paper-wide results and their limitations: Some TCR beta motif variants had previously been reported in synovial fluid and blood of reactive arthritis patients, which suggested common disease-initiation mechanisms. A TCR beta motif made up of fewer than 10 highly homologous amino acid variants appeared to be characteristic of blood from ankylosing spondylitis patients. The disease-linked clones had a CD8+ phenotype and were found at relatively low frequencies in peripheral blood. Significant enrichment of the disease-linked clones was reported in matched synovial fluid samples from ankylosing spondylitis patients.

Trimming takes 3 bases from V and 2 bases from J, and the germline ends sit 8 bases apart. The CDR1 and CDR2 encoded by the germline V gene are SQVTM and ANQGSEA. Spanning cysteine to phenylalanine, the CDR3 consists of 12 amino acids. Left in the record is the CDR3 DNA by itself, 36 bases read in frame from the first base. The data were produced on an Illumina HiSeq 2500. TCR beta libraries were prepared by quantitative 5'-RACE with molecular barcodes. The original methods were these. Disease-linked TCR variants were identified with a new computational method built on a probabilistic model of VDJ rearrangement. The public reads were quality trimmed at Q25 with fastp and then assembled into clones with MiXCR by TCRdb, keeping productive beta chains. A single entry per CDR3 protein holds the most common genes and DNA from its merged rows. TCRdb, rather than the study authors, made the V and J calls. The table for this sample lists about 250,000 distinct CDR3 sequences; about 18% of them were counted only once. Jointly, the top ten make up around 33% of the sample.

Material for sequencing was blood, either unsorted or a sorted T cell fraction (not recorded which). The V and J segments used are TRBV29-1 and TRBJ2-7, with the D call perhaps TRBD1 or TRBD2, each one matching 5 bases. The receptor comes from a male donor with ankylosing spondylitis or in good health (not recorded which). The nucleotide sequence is TGCAGCGTTGATTTGGGGGCCTACGAGCAGTACTTC. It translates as CSVDLGAYEQYF.